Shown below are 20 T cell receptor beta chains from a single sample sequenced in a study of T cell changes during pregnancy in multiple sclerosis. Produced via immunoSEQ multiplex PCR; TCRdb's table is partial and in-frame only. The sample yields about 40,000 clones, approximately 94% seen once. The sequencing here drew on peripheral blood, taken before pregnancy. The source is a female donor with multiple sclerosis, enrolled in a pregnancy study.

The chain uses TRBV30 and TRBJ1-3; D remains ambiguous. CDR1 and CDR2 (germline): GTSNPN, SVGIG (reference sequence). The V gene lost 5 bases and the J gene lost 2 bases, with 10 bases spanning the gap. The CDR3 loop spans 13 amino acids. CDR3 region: CAWSLKAGNTIYF. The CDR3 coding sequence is TGTGCCTGGTCGCTAAAAGCTGGAAACACCATATATTTT.

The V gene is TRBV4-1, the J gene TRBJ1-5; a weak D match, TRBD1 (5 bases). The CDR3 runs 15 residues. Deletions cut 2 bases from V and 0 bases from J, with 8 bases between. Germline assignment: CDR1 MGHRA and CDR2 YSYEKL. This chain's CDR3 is CASSQWGDSNQPQHF. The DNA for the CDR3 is TGCGCCAGCAGCCAATGGGGGGATAGCAATCAGCCCCAGCATTTT.

This chain's CDR3 is CASSVASSGTVYGYTF. In DNA, the CDR3 is TGTGCCAGCAGCGTAGCTTCTTCGGGGACAGTCTATGGCTACACCTTC. This chain uses TRBV9 with TRBJ1-2; 7 bases align to TRBD1. CDR3 size: 16 residues. CDR1 and CDR2 (germline): SGDLS, YYNGEE. V dropped 0 bases and J dropped 4; count of bases not matched to a gene: 9.

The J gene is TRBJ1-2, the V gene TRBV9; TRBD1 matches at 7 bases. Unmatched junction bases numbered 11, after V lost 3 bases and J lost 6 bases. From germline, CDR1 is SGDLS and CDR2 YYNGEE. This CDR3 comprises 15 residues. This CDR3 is CASSAQTGNHHGYTF. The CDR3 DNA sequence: TGTGCCAGCAGCGCCCAGACAGGGAACCATCATGGCTACACCTTC.

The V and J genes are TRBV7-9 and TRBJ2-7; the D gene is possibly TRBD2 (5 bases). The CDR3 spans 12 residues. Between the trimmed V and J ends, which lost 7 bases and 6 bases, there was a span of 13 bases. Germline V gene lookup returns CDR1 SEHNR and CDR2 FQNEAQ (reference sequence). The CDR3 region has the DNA TGTGCCAGCAAAGGGCTAGCTATCGAGCAGTACTTC. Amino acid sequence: CASKGLAIEQYF.

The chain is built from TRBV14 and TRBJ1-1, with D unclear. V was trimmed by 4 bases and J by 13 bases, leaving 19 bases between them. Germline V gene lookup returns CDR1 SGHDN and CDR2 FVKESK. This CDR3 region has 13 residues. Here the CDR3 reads CASSLQRGYGVFF. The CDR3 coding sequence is TGTGCCAGCAGCCTACAACGCGGGTATGGGGTTTTCTTT.

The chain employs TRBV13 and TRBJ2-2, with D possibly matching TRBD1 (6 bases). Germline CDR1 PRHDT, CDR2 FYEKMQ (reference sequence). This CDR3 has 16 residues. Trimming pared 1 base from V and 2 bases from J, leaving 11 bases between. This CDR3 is CASSLAGARNTGELFF. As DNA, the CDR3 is TGTGCCAGCAGCTTAGCAGGGGCGCGTAACACCGGGGAGCTGTTTTTT. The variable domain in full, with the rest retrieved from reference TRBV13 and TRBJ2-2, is AAGVIQSPRHLIKEKRETATLKCYPIPRHDTVYWYQQGPGQDPQFLISFYEKMQSDKGSIPDRFSAQQFSDYHSELNMSSLELGDSALYFCASSLAGARNTGELFFGEGSRLTVL.

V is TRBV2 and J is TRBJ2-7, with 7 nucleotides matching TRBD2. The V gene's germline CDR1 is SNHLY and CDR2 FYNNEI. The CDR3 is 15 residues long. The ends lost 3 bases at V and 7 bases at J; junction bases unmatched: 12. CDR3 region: CASSDGGGPPREQYF. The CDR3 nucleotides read TGTGCCAGCAGTGACGGGGGAGGGCCTCCTAGGGAGCAGTACTTC.

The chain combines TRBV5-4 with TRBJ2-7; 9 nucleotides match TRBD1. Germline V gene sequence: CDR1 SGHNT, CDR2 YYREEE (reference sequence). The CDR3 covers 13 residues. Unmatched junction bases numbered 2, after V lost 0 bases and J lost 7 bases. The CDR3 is CASSLDRGQEQYF. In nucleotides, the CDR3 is TGTGCCAGCAGCTTGGACAGGGGGCAAGAGCAGTACTTC.

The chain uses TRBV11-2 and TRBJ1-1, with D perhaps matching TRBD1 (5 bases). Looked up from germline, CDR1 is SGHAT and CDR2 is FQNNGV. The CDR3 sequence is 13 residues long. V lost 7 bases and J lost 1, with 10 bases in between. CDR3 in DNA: TGTGCCAGCATCTCGGGGGGGAACACTGAAGCTTTCTTT. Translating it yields CASISGGNTEAFF.

CDR3 amino acids: CAWSLTGGPLQETQYF. CDR3 in DNA: TGTGCCTGGAGTCTAACGGGAGGGCCCTTACAAGAGACCCAGTACTTC. The J gene is TRBJ2-5, the V gene TRBV30; 8 bases fit TRBD2. V lost 2 bases, J lost 2 bases, and 10 bases stayed unmatched. The CDR3 sequence is 16 residues long. The germline CDR1 and CDR2 sequences are GTSNPN and SVGIG (reference sequence).

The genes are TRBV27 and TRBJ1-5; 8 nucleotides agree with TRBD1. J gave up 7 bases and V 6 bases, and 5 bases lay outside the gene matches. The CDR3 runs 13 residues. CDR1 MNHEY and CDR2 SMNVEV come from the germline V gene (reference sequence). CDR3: CASSGQGRQPQHF. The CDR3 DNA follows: TGTGCCAGCAGCGGACAGGGACGACAGCCCCAGCATTTT.

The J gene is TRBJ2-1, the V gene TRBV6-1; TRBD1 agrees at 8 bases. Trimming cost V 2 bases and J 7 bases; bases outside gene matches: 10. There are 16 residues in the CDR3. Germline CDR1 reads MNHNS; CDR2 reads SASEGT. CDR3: CASSEQKRTGRNEQFF. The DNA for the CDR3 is TGTGCCAGCAGTGAACAGAAGAGGACAGGGAGGAATGAGCAGTTCTTC.

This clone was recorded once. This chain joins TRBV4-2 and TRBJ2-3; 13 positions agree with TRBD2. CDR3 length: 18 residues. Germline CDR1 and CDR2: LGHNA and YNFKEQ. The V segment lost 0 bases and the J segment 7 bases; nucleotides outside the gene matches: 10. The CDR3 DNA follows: TGTGCCAGCAGCCAAGATCGGTGGACTAGCGGGAGAACGAATACGCAGTATTTT. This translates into CASSQDRWTSGRTNTQYF.

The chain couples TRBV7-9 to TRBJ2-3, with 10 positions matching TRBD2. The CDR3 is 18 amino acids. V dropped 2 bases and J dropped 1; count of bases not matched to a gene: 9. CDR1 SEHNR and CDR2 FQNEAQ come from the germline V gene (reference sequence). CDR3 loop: CASSLMMVGTSGTDTQYF. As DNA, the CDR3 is TGTGCCAGCAGCTTAATGATGGTGGGGACTAGCGGCACAGATACGCAGTATTTT.

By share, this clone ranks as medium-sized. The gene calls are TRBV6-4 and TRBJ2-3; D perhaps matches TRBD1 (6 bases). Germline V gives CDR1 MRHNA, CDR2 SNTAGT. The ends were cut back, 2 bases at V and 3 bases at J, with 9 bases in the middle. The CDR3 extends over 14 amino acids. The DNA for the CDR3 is TGTGCCAGCAGTGACATGGGGGCAACAGATACGCAGTATTTT. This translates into CASSDMGATDTQYF.

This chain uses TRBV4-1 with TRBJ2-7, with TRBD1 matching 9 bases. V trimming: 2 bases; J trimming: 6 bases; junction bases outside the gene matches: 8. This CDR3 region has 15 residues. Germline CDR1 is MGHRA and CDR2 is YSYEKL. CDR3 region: CASSQQGTGRAEQYF. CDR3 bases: TGCGCCAGCAGCCAACAAGGGACAGGGCGGGCCGAGCAGTACTTC.

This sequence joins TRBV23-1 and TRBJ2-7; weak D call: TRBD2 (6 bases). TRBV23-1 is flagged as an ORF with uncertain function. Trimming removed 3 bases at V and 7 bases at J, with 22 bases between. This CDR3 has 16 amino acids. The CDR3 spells CASSQTRDSSIGEQYF. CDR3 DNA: TGCGCCAGCAGTCAGACGAGGGACTCCAGTATAGGTGAGCAGTACTTC.

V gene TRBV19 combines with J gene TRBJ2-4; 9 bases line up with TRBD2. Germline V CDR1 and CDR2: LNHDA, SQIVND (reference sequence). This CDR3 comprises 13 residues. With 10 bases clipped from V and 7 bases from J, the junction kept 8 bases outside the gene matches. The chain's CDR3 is CATRDSGRNIQYF. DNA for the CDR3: TGTGCCACAAGGGACAGCGGGAGGAACATTCAGTACTTC.

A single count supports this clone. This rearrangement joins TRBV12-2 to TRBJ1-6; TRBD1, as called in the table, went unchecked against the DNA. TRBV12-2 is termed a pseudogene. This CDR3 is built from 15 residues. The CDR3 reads CASRLQGIHNSPLHF. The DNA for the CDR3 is TGTGCAAGTCGCTTACAGGGGATCCATAATTCACCCCTCCACTTT.